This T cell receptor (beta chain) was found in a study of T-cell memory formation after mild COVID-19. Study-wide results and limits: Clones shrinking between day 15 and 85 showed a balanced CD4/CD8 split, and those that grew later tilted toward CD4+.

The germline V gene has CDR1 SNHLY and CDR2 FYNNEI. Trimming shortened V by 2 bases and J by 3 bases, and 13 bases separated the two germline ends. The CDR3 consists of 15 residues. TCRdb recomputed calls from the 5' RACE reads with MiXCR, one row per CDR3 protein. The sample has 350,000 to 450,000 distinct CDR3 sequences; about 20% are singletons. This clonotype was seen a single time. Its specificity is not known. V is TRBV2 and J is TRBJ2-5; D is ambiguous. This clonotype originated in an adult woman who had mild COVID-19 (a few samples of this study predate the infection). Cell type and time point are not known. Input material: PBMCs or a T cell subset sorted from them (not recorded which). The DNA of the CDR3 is TGTGCCAGCAGTGAAAAGTTGGGTGGGAAAGAGACCCAGTACTTC. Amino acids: CASSEKLGGKETQYF.